The source of this T cell receptor (beta chain) is a study of control samples from healthy donors and cancer patients. Method: immunoSEQ multiplex PCR; TCRdb's copy keeps in-frame clones and lacks some. The sample includes roughly 84,000 clones, about nine tenths of them seen just once. Trimming removed 1 base from V and 5 bases from J, with 11 bases in between. This CDR3 has 14 residues. Germline loops: CDR1 LGHNA, CDR2 YNFKEQ. This TCR was sampled from a man between 45 and 60 years old in good health. The rearrangement joins TRBV4-2 to TRBJ2-5; maybe TRBD2 (6 bases). Source material: blood. The CDR3 sequence: CASSQGGGAETQYF. In nucleotides, the CDR3 is TGTGCCAGCAGCCAAGGGGGCGGGGCGGAGACCCAGTACTTC.